This T cell receptor (beta chain) was captured in a study of OX40 agonist ivuxolimab in advanced cancers. About the research overall: Patients received ivuxolimab, an intravenous treatment, every 2 weeks at 0.01 to 10 mg/kg. Partial responses occurred in Three dose-escalation patients, one with hepatocellular carcinoma and two with cutaneous melanoma. Cohort: more than 75% men, mean age about 60, aged roughly 23 to 79.

Assay: immunoSEQ multiplex PCR; the TCRdb copy retains only in-frame clones and omits some. Of roughly 77,000 clones in the sample, about nine tenths are singletons; the top ten hold approximately 9.9%. V trimming: 3 bases; J trimming: 6 bases; junction bases outside the gene matches: 9. Germline-derived CDR1 and CDR2 are SQVTM and ANQGSEA. The CDR3 sequence is 14 residues long. This sequence originates from an adult with an advanced solid tumor such as melanoma, head and neck, liver or kidney cancer. Material: CD4+ or CD8+ T cells sorted from blood, obtained in a trial of the OX40 agonist ivuxolimab. The genes are TRBV29-1 and TRBJ2-7; 9 bases are a match to TRBD1. The CDR3 DNA reads as TGCAGCGTTGAGCCCCCGGGACAGGGAGGCGAGCAGTACTTC. Protein: CSVEPPGQGGEQYF.